This T cell receptor beta chain was captured by sequencing in a study of T cells in Graves' hyperthyroidism and ophthalmopathy. Overall study findings and caveats: Within blood appeared most thyroid clonotypes that had expanded above 0.001.

Graves' hyperthyroidism qualified as stable when ophthalmopathy did not progress within 18 months. RNA transcripts gave rise to amplified TCR beta CDR3 regions. The primer set for the first-round RT-PCR of the TCR CDR3 was HTBI. TCRdb used MiXCR to reprocess the multiplex PCR reads, holding one entry per CDR3 protein. The data show about 550,000 distinct CDR3 sequences, more than 20% seen once. This CDR3 is 14 amino acids long. Germline CDR1 is KGHSH and CDR2 is LQKENI. The V end was cut by 3 bases, the J end by 1 base, with 7 bases between. This clonotype was seen only a few times. Its antigen remains unknown.

What was sequenced was blood. This TCR derives from a man aged 18 to 30 with Graves' hyperthyroidism. The chain uses TRBV18 and TRBJ1-3; D is ambiguous. The CDR3 sequence is CASSPWGSGNTIYF. The CDR3 DNA reads TGTGCCAGCTCACCGTGGGGTTCTGGAAACACCATATATTTT. Using reference TRBV18 and TRBJ1-3 for the parts outside the CDR3, the full variable domain is NAGVMQNPRHLVRRRGQEARLRCSPMKGHSHVYWYRQLPEEGLKFMVYLQKENIIDESGMPKERFSAEFPKEGPSILRIQQVVRGDSAAYFCASSPWGSGNTIYFGEGSWLTVV.